This TCR beta chain was identified in a study of blood T cell repertoires in COVID-19 (TCRdb year 2020). The study in broad terms: The collaborator samples originated in the United States, Italy and Spain and spanned the acute and convalescent phases of COVID-19. The prospective study material was composed of cDNA or gDNA derived from T cells, B-cell-depleted T cells, or PBMCs. The dataset comprised deeply sampled blood TCRbeta repertoires from subjects exposed to, actively infected with, or recovered from COVID-19. The repertoires were released in a freely available public database meant as a resource for research on the immune response to SARS-CoV-2. Samples were obtained from the ongoing ImmuneRACE study (first 160 participants) and from over a thousand subjects provided by 6 global collaborators. The sample metadata nearly always contained a de-identified subject ID, COVID-19 status, age in years and sex. Where HLA class I and class II types were available, the types were taken from metadata supplied by the sample provider, not from assay-based typing.

In the prospective study, participants were about 18 to 95 years old, resided in approximately 25 geographic areas of the United States, and were enrolled through a virtual design. To assign participants to cohorts, the prospective study relied on clinical history that participants themselves reported in a screening survey and a study questionnaire. Each participant in the prospective study had whole blood, serum and a nasopharyngeal or oropharyngeal swab collected by mobile phlebotomists. Over a roughly 2-month period, participants in the prospective study had the option of providing additional blood draws and questionnaires. Blood samples from the prospective study were shipped frozen or at room temperature prior to DNA extraction. Trimming costs V 1 base and J 3 bases, and their ends lie 13 bases apart. CDR1 and CDR2 are drawn from the germline V gene: SGHTA, FQGNSA. The CDR3, cysteine through phenylalanine, is 16 amino acids long. The kept DNA is CDR3 alone, 48 bases in frame from the first base.

TCRbeta CDR3 regions were amplified from genomic DNA by means of the immunoSEQ Assay, a bias-controlled multiplex PCR. The original pipeline was this. Within the assay, amplification of reference gene primers was used to estimate how many nucleated cells each sample contained. To quantify the absolute abundance of each unique TCRbeta CDR3 rearrangement, sequence reads were collapsed and filtered. Productive Simpson clonality was computed per sample as the square root of Simpson's diversity index over productive rearrangements. What TCRdb holds here is the immuneACCESS table cut down to in-frame rearrangements. Part of the clones is not present; checked against another copy, under half of the missing clones reflect an unresolved V gene, and the others are unexplained. D and trimming were read from the DNA, whereas the V and J calls and clone size are those reported in that table. Recorded for this sample are around 200,000 clones; roughly 89% of them occurred a single time. Around 3.5% of the sample is taken by the ten largest.

In the case of this clone: The antigen it recognizes is unknown. No base-level quality is on record; no much larger clone is a single base apart.

Overall study outcomes, separate from this receptor: How much clinical and demographic metadata was included differed by source and by participant, and the metadata was provided uncurated.

The chain is assembled from TRBV7-2 and TRBJ1-3; TRBD1 is a possible D gene, resting on 6 matching bases. Sequencing was done on a sample of PBMCs or T cells enriched from blood (not recorded which). The receptor was derived from a woman aged 40 to 50 with acute COVID-19. The CDR3 reads as follows: CASSLGGLRLGNTIYF. In nucleotide form, the sequence is TGTGCCAGCAGCTTAGGGGGGCTCCGACTTGGAAACACCATATATTTT.